This T cell receptor (beta chain) originates from a study of cytomegalovirus exposure and HLA in healthy donors. This CDR3 region has 13 residues. V gave up 6 bases and J gave up 1 base, with 9 bases separating them. The germline gives CDR1 SNHLY, CDR2 FYNNEI. Study-level results: The classifier was said to identify cytomegalovirus status with high specificity and sensitivity. Judged likely to be a sequencing artifact was a cluster of highly shared sequence variants.

This PCR relied on a set of 60 Vbeta primers and 13 Jbeta primers. The assay was immunoSEQ multiplex PCR, and TCRdb's table has in-frame clones only and misses some. This sample has under 200,000 clones, with around 83% found just once. Details on this clone: Its cognate antigen is unknown.

Sequenced material: PBMCs. The chain employs TRBV2 and TRBJ1-1, with D maybe TRBD1 (6 bases). This receptor was identified in a girl between 2 and 10 years old in good health and CMV-seropositive. The CDR3 DNA reads TGTGCCAGCAGAAGAGGGGGGAACACTGAAGCTTTCTTT. Protein product: CASRRGGNTEAFF.